This T cell receptor beta chain was profiled in a study of CD8+ T cells in alopecia areata. As for the study in general: A regimen of oral tofacitinib, 5 to 10 mg twice daily, was given to treated patients.

Following RNA extraction, reverse transcription yielded cDNA that acted as the sequencing template. The assay was immunoSEQ multiplex PCR, and TCRdb's table has in-frame clones only and misses some. The sample shows roughly 210,000 clones, around 43% of them seen only once. Sample treatment: oral pan-JAK inhibitor, 5-10 mg twice daily. Findings of the study overall: Whether baseline CD8+ expansion is linked to response remains uncertain, given a single nonresponder.

This clone was seen only a few times. Its specificity is not known. The sample here was CD4+ T cells sorted from blood, taken at approximately week 39, from a patient treated with tofacitinib. This clonotype was obtained from a human donor with alopecia areata.

The CDR3 DNA follows: TGTGCCAGTAGTATTCGGAGCAATGAGCAGTTCTTC. As protein: CASSIRSNEQFF. This chain joins TRBV19 and TRBJ2-1, with D uncertain. The CDR3 sequence is 12 residues long. Deletions cut 3 bases from V and 6 bases from J, with 6 bases between. Germline-derived CDR1 and CDR2 are LNHDA and SQIVND (reference sequence).